Listed here are 21 T cell receptor beta chains from one sample, sequenced in a study of OX40 agonist ivuxolimab in advanced cancers. Sequencing was performed with immunoSEQ multiplex PCR; in TCRdb, only in-frame clones are kept and a portion is missing. Of some 30,000 clones in the sample, 74% were seen once. The specimen comprised CD4+ or CD8+ T cells sorted from blood, sampled in a trial of the OX40 agonist ivuxolimab. The receptor set was obtained from an adult with an advanced solid tumor such as melanoma, head and neck, liver or kidney cancer.

The J gene is TRBJ2-5, the V gene TRBV2; the match to TRBD2 covers 14 bases. The tail of the sequence fits TRBJ2-7 better, so the J call may be wrong. The CDR3 sequence is 14 residues long. Germline V gene sequence: CDR1 SNHLY, CDR2 FYNNEI. The DNA for the CDR3 is TGTGCCAGGGGGACTAGCGGGGGTACCTACGAGCAGTACTTC. It encodes CARGTSGGTYEQYF.

This clone has just one count. This chain links TRBV29-1 with TRBJ1-1; possible D gene TRBD1, 5 bases. The CDR3 covers 14 residues. V was pared by 0 bases and J by 4 bases, with 12 bases between. From germline, CDR1 is SQVTM and CDR2 ANQGSEA. This CDR3 is CSVEDGVRGTEAFF. DNA for the CDR3: TGCAGCGTTGAAGATGGCGTTAGGGGCACTGAAGCTTTCTTT.

The rearrangement links TRBV5-1 to TRBJ1-1; no firm D call. The V gene's germline CDR1 is SGHRS and CDR2 YFSETQ. The CDR3 consists of 14 residues. Trimming shortened V by 0 bases and J by 2 bases, and 8 bases separated the two germline ends. The DNA for the CDR3 is TGCGCCAGCAGCTTGGAACCCTTTAACACTGAAGCTTTCTTT. Its protein product is CASSLEPFNTEAFF.

The chain combines TRBV6-5 with TRBJ2-7; weak D call: TRBD1 (6 bases). In germline, CDR1 is MNHEY, CDR2 SVGAGI. The ends were cut back, 5 bases at V and 5 bases at J, with 7 bases in the middle. CDR3 length: 11 residues. The CDR3 here is CASSTGNEQYV. The DNA of the CDR3 is TGTGCCAGCAGTACAGGGAACGAGCAGTACGTC.

The CDR3 sequence: CAWSGGGFQPQHF. CDR3 sequence (DNA): TGTGCCTGGAGTGGGGGGGGATTTCAGCCCCAGCATTTT. The chain uses TRBV30 and TRBJ1-5, with a weak D call TRBD1 (5 bases). The CDR3 consists of 13 residues. Germline lookup yields CDR1 GTSNPN and CDR2 SVGIG (reference sequence). Between the trimmed V and J ends, which lost 1 base and 6 bases, there was a span of 10 bases.

The genes are TRBV5-4 and TRBJ1-3; tentative D call: TRBD1 (6 bases). Germline CDR1 is SGHNT and CDR2 is YYREEE (reference sequence). V lost 4 bases and J 0 bases, leaving 11 bases between the germline ends. The CDR3 runs to 15 residues. As DNA, the CDR3 is TGTGCCAGCAGCGAACAGGGTCTCTCTGGAAACACCATATATTTT. This sequence encodes CASSEQGLSGNTIYF.

J is TRBJ2-3 and V is TRBV2; the match to TRBD2 covers 9 bases. V gave up 8 bases and J gave up 6 bases; unmatched junction bases: 12. This CDR3 has 15 residues. Germline V lookup: CDR1 SNHLY, CDR2 FYNNEI. The CDR3 here is CASGRGGAAMDTQYF. CDR3 nucleotides: TGTGCCAGCGGCCGCGGGGGGGCCGCAATGGATACGCAGTATTTT. Full variable domain (outside the CDR3, taken from reference TRBV2 and TRBJ2-3): EPEVTQTPSHQVTQMGQEVILRCVPISNHLYFYWYRQILGQKVEFLVSFYNNEISEKSEIFDDQFSVERPDGSNFTLKIRSTKLEDSAMYFCASGRGGAAMDTQYFGPGTRLTVL.

The V call is TRBV30, the J call TRBJ1-1; 8 nucleotides agree with TRBD1. In germline, CDR1 is GTSNPN, CDR2 SVGIG (reference sequence). Trimming took 7 bases from V and 5 from J; bases not matched to a gene: 9. This CDR3 contains 13 residues. The CDR3 loop is CAYSLQGVTEAFF. CDR3 nucleotide sequence: TGTGCCTACTCTTTACAGGGGGTTACTGAAGCTTTCTTT.

The V call is TRBV28, the J call TRBJ1-2, with TRBD1 as a possible D gene (5 bases). CDR3 size: 12 residues. Germline lookup yields CDR1 MDHEN and CDR2 SYDVKM. Trimming shortened V by 5 bases and J by 8 bases, and 12 bases separated the two germline ends. Here the CDR3 reads CASSQGVQGYTF. The CDR3 nucleotides are TGTGCCAGCAGTCAGGGAGTCCAGGGCTACACCTTC.

The chain uses TRBV5-6 and TRBJ1-2; D gene uncertain. The CDR3 sequence is 13 residues long. Trimming shortened V by 1 base and J by 2 bases, and 6 bases separated the two germline ends. Germline V lookup: CDR1 SGHDT, CDR2 YYEEEE. In DNA, the CDR3 is TGTGCCAGCAGCTTGTCGCTCAACTATGGCTACACCTTC. Protein sequence: CASSLSLNYGYTF.

This clone has only one observation. V usage is TRBV5-1 and J usage is TRBJ2-5, with TRBD2 identical over 11 bases. In germline, CDR1 is SGHRS, CDR2 YFSETQ. J gave up 2 bases and V 2 bases, and 2 bases lay outside the gene matches. CDR3 length equals 15 residues. DNA for the CDR3: TGCGCCAGCAGCTTACTAGCGGGGGTTCAAGAGACCCAGTACTTC. This translates into CASSLLAGVQETQYF.

J is TRBJ1-5 and V is TRBV5-6; D gene unclear. The V and J ends lost 0 bases and 13 bases respectively, with 11 bases between them. The germline V gene encodes CDR1 SGHDT and CDR2 YYEEEE. CDR3 length equals 12 residues. The CDR3, as DNA: TGTGCCAGCAGCTTGGGCGAGACGGGGCAGCATTTT. It specifies CASSLGETGQHF.

This clone has just one count. The J gene is TRBJ1-6, the V gene TRBV19; tentatively, D is TRBD1 (6 bases). The V end was cut by 7 bases, the J end by 7 bases, with 17 bases between. The CDR3 loop spans 15 amino acids. Germline V gene lookup returns CDR1 LNHDA and CDR2 SQIVND (reference sequence). This CDR3 is CASTPWGQKNSPLHF. The CDR3, as DNA: TGTGCCAGTACCCCCTGGGGACAAAAGAATTCACCCCTCCACTTT.

The J gene is TRBJ2-1, the V gene TRBV10-3, with 11 bases aligning to TRBD1. Trimming removed 9 bases from V and 7 bases from J; junction bases left unmatched: 5. Germline-derived CDR1 and CDR2 are ENHRY and SYGVKD. The CDR3 is made up of 13 amino acids. In DNA form, the CDR3 reads TGTGCCATTACCGGGACAGGGGGAAATGAGCAGTTCTTC. Translation gives CAITGTGGNEQFF.

The chain couples TRBV27 to TRBJ2-2; D perhaps matches TRBD1 (5 bases). The V end lost 5 bases, the J end lost 2 bases, and 9 bases lay between the germline ends. The CDR3 is 14 amino acids. Germline CDR1 reads MNHEY; CDR2 reads SMNVEV (reference sequence). The chain's CDR3 is CASSTTVNTGELFF. The CDR3 DNA reads TGTGCCAGCAGTACGACAGTTAACACCGGGGAGCTGTTTTTT.

This chain links TRBV5-8 with TRBJ2-7; perhaps TRBD2 as D (6 bases). The V gene lost 3 bases and the J gene lost 1 base, with 11 bases spanning the gap. This CDR3 contains 14 residues. CDR1 is SGHTS, CDR2 YDEGEE, per germline. DNA of the CDR3: TGTGCCAGCAGCTGGGACTTTACTTCCTACGAGCAGTACTTC. This translates into CASSWDFTSYEQYF.

The chain's CDR3 is CASSLKGTDEKLFF. In nucleotides, the CDR3 is TGTGCCAGCAGCCTAAAAGGGACGGATGAAAAACTGTTTTTT. This chain uses TRBV11-1 with TRBJ1-4; tentatively, D is TRBD1 (5 bases). The CDR3 sequence is 14 residues long. Trimming stripped 5 bases from V and 6 bases from J, with 13 bases between. Germline CDR1 and CDR2: SGHAT and FQDESV (reference sequence).

J is TRBJ1-1 and V is TRBV2; D is ambiguous. Between the trimmed V and J ends, which lost 2 bases and 7 bases, there was a span of 8 bases. Germline-derived CDR1 and CDR2 are SNHLY and FYNNEI. The CDR3 runs 12 residues. The CDR3 is CASSELGGEAFF. The CDR3 DNA reads TGTGCCAGCAGTGAATTGGGTGGTGAAGCTTTCTTT.

The chain employs TRBV18 and TRBJ1-1, with 10 bases identical to TRBD1. Germline V CDR1 and CDR2: KGHSH, LQKENI. The CDR3 spans 12 residues. The J segment lost 8 bases and the V segment lost 6 bases, leaving 3 bases of the junction unmatched. The CDR3, as DNA: TGTGCCAGCTCTCGGGACAGGGGCGAAGCTTTCTTT. Residues: CASSRDRGEAFF.

V usage is TRBV19 and J usage is TRBJ1-1; D call uncertain. V was pared by 10 bases and J by 5 bases, with 14 bases between. The germline CDR1 and CDR2 sequences are LNHDA and SQIVND (reference sequence). The CDR3 length is 12 residues. Here the CDR3 reads CATSHRRTEAFF. Written as DNA, the CDR3 is TGTGCCACCTCACATCGGAGAACTGAAGCTTTCTTT.

V and J are TRBV30 and TRBJ1-2; D remains unclear. Germline V gives CDR1 GTSNPN, CDR2 SVGIG (reference sequence). This CDR3 has 13 residues. Between the trimmed V and J ends, which lost 2 bases and 2 bases, there was a span of 9 bases. The DNA of the CDR3 is TGTGCCTGGAGTTTGGAAAGGAACTATGGCTACACCTTC. The encoded protein is CAWSLERNYGYTF.